These T cell receptor beta chains were read from a single sample in a study of CD8 T cells in ankylosing spondylitis. One entry per CDR3 protein, called by TCRdb with MiXCR from the 5' RACE reads. This table has about 39,000 distinct CDR3 sequences, under 13% appearing once. Sample: blood, either unsorted or a sorted T cell fraction (not recorded which). The receptor set was obtained from a male donor with ankylosing spondylitis or in good health (not recorded which). Each CDR3 is given with its conserved first and last residue. Each record gives: V gene, CDR3 protein.

TRBV29-1,CSVTAGTGPTDTQYF
TRBV5-6,CASSLGQKNTEAFF
TRBV6-2/TRBV6-3,CASRPQEAHNQPQHF
TRBV4-3,CASSQEGSPSTDTQYF
TRBV5-6,CASSLTGGDEQFF
TRBV18,CASSPAGALSSYNEQFF
TRBV5-1,CASSLNRDNYGYTF
TRBV30,CATQSAMETQYF
TRBV5-1,CASSLGGQGPQPQHF
TRBV11-2,CASSSWADRLQETQYF
TRBV4-1,CASSQGAGYGNTQYF
TRBV20-1,CSGLSGLGFSYEQYF
TRBV6-5,CASSYTGSFSGGYEQYF
TRBV12-2,CASRLGSSGISGELFF
TRBV7-2,CASSLVAGGLSDTQYF
TRBV7-9,CASSPGTGRQETQYF
TRBV28,CASSFVNSGANVLTF
TRBV5-1,CASSLADPVTDTQYF
TRBV12-3/TRBV12-4,CAFSFRARGVSGTDTQYF
TRBV28,CASSPGTSDSDTQYF
TRBV4-2,CASSQMGLAGGSSYNEQFF
TRBV18,CASSPTGQETQYF
TRBV5-1,CASSQTPGTGGLNTEAFF
TRBV4-3,CASSQDLGTSGSLTGELFF
TRBV20-1,CSARDQIKVGEETQYF
TRBV12-3/TRBV12-4,CASSLREAARAFF
TRBV9,CASSDGGITDTQYF
TRBV10-3,CAISGAAGARSTDTQYF
TRBV2,CASRQREIGTDTQYF
TRBV14,CASSPGEGRFSDTQYF
TRBV7-2,CASRSLNTGELFF